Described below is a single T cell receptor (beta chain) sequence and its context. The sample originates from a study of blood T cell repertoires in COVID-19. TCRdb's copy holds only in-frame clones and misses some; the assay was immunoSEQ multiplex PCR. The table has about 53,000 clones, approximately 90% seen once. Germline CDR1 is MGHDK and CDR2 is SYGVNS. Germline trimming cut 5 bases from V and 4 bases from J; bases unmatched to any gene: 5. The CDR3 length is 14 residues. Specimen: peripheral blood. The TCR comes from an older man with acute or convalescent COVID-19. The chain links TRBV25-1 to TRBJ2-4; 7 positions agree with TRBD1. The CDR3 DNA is TGTGCCAGCAGTAAGACGGGACAGAAAAACATTCAGTACTTC. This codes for CASSKTGQKNIQYF.